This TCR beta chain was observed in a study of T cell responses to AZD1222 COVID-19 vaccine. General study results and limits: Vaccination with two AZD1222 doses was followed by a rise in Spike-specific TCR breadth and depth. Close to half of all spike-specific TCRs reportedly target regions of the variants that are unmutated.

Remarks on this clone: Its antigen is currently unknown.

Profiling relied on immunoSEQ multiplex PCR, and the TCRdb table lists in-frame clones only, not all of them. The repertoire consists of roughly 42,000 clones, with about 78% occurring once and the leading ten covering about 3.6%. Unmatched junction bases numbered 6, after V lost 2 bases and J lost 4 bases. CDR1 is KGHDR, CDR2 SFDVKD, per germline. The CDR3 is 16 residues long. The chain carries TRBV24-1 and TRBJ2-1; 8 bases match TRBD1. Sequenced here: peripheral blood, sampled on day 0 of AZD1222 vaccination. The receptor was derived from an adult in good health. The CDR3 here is CATSDSDRGLYNEQFF. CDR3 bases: TGTGCCACCAGTGATTCTGACAGGGGACTGTACAATGAGCAGTTCTTC.